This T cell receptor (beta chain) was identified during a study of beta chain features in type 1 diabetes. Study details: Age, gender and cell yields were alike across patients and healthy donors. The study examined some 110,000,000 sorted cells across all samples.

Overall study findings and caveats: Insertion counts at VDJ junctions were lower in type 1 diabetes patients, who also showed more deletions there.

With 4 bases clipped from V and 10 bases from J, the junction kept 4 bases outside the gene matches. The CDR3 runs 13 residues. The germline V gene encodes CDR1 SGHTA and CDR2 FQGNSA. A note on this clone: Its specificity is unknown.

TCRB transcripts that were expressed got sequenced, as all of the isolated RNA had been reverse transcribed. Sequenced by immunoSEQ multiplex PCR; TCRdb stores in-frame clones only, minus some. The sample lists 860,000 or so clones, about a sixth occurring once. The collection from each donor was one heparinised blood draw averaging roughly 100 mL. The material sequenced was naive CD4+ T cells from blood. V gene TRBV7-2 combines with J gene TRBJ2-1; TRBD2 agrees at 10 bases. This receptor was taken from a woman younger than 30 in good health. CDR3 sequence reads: CASSYRTSGEQFF. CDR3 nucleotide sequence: TGTGCCAGCAGCTATCGGACTAGCGGAGAGCAGTTCTTC.